The 3 T cell receptor beta chains reported below all come from one sample, sequenced in a study of shared clonotypes between healthy human individuals. Sequencing was performed with immunoSEQ multiplex PCR; in TCRdb, only in-frame clones are kept and a portion is missing. Among about 1 million clones, around 76% were seen once, and the ten largest hold 1.2% to 1.5%. Sequencing was carried out using memory CD4+ T cells sorted from blood. Subset defined: CD45RA-negative fraction. These receptors all stem from a man aged 18 to 29 in good health.

The V gene is TRBV2, the J gene TRBJ1-2; 7 nucleotides match TRBD1. The germline gives CDR1 SNHLY, CDR2 FYNNEI. This CDR3 comprises 14 residues. V trimming: 6 bases; J trimming: 8 bases; junction bases outside the gene matches: 12. The CDR3 spells CASRPGQAFRGYTF. CDR3 DNA sequence: TGTGCCAGCAGGCCCGGACAGGCCTTCCGAGGCTACACCTTC.

The V and J genes are TRBV7-2 and TRBJ2-1; 8 positions agree with TRBD2. The CDR3 covers 16 residues. Trimming removed 4 bases from V and 6 bases from J; junction bases left unmatched: 11. Per germline, CDR1 SGHTA and CDR2 FQGNSA. The CDR3 protein is CASSSVGLAGRNEQFF. The CDR3, as DNA: TGTGCCAGCAGCTCGGTAGGGCTAGCGGGCCGCAATGAGCAGTTCTTC.

This clone was counted a few times. The chain couples TRBV18 to TRBJ2-1, with 7 bases that match TRBD2. This CDR3 is 14 amino acids long. From germline, CDR1 is KGHSH and CDR2 LQKENI. The J segment lost 3 bases and the V segment lost 3 bases, leaving 2 bases of the junction unmatched. CDR3: CASSPRGVYNEQFF. CDR3 sequence (DNA): TGTGCCAGCTCACCCCGGGGGGTCTACAATGAGCAGTTCTTC.